This T cell receptor (beta chain) was captured by sequencing in a study of T-cell memory formation after mild COVID-19 (dated by TCRdb to the early 2020s). Regarding the research as a whole: TCR sequence clusters from the two donors were found to be largely donor specific. T-cell clones expanding and contracting after mild COVID-19 in two donors were tracked by longitudinal TCRalpha and TCRbeta repertoire sequencing. Two young, previously healthy adult volunteers, one female and one male, were included in the cohort. Results the study describes overall, beyond this receptor: From day 15 to 85, contracting clones showed balanced CD4/CD8 phenotypes, whereas a second wave of clones that expanded from day 15 to 37 leaned towards CD4+. The study covered only a couple of mild cases, and larger cohorts including severe cases with pre-infection samples were considered necessary. Contracting CD4+ clones appeared mostly in the CM and EM memory subsets, whereas CD8+ clones were enriched in EMRA. Whether the second-wave clones peaking on day 37 were SARS-CoV-2 specific was not confirmed. Some responding clones were detected in pre-infection memory, which suggested that pre-existing cross-reactive memory T cells had joined the SARS-CoV-2 response.

Ficoll-Paque density gradient centrifugation was used to isolate PBMCs. V is shortened by 0 bases, J by 7 bases, and the region joining them spans 16 bases. The germline V gene provides CDR1 SGHTA and CDR2 FQGNSA. The CDR3 contains 15 residues, cysteine and phenylalanine counted. Of all the DNA, just the CDR3 is kept, 45 bases in frame from base 1. This clonotype was seen only a few times. What antigen it recognizes has not been identified. No much larger clone exists at a distance of one base, and base qualities are not known. The reads were generated on an Illumina NovaSeq 6000. TCRalpha and TCRbeta cDNA libraries were constructed by 5'RACE with constant-segment primers, with sample barcodes and unique molecular identifiers being introduced. RNA was extracted from every sample with Trizol reagent. Libraries were amplified in two PCR steps, with a second sample barcode and Illumina TruSeq adapters added in the second step. The libraries were sequenced on an Illumina NovaSeq using 2 x 150 bp paired-end reads. As for how the authors treated the data: With migec v1.2.7, reads were demultiplexed and then collapsed into UMI-guided consensus sequences. Using mixcr v2.1.11, the UMI consensuses were aligned to TRA and TRB V and J templates and assembled into clonotypes. Clonotypes were classified as expanded or contracted when called significant by both edgeR and NoisET, with noise models trained on biological replicates. For edgeR calls, a false discovery rate-adjusted p below 0.01 and a log2 fold-change threshold of 1 were applied. PCA with hierarchical clustering of max-normalized trajectories of the 1000 most abundant clonotypes was used as exploratory dynamics analysis. Separately sequenced CD4+ and CD8+ repertoires were used to assign the CD4 or CD8 phenotype of responding clones. TCRdb reprocessed the public reads (quality trimming at Q25 with fastp, clone calling with MiXCR) and kept in-frame beta chains. CDR3 protein sequences are deduplicated, and each keeps its most common genes and DNA. The V and J calls and clone size are TCRdb's, not the authors'. This sample gives about 320,000 distinct CDR3 sequences in total; around 15% of them show up just once. The ten largest clones add up to 21% of the sample.

This receptor was identified in a man aged 18 to 30 who had mild COVID-19 (a few samples of this study predate the infection). The sample titles of this study are shuffled in the database, so cell type and time point are left out; the donor was told from shared clones. The sample was PBMCs or a T cell subset sorted from them (not recorded which). The receptor chain draws on TRBV7-2 and TRBJ2-7; TRBD2 is perhaps the D gene, given 5 matching bases. The CDR3 region reads CASSLAGIGVQEQYF. The nucleotides are TGTGCCAGCAGCTTAGCCGGGATCGGCGTTCAGGAGCAGTACTTC.